The 23 T cell receptor beta chains below all came from one sample that was sequenced in a study of response to subunit inactivated influenza vaccine. TCRdb used MiXCR to reprocess the RT-PCR reads, holding one entry per CDR3 protein. Counted here are over 800,000 distinct CDR3 sequences, 21% occurring once; the ten biggest clones make up more than 8.5%. Sequencing was performed on PBMCs from blood, taken roughly 5 days after vaccination. These receptors all stem from a man in his fifties or sixties who received an inactivated influenza vaccine.

This chain joins TRBV20-1 and TRBJ2-5; TRBD2 aligns across 13 bases. Germline lookup yields CDR1 DFQATT and CDR2 SNEGSKA (reference sequence). This CDR3 spans 16 amino acids. V shed 6 bases and J 0 bases; nucleotides not matched to a gene: 7. CDR3 residues: CSALRLAGGYQETQYF. DNA of the CDR3: TGCAGTGCCCTTAGACTAGCGGGGGGTTACCAAGAGACCCAGTACTTC.

This chain connects TRBV7-9 to TRBJ2-7; 10 positions agree with TRBD2. The ends lost 5 bases at V and 5 bases at J; junction bases unmatched: 9. Germline CDR1 SEHNR, CDR2 FQNEAQ (reference sequence). This CDR3 is built from 15 residues. This CDR3 is CASSRLSGRAHEQYF. CDR3 in DNA: TGTGCCAGCAGCCGACTCAGCGGGAGGGCCCACGAGCAGTACTTC.

This clonotype has just a few counts. The chain joins TRBV6-1 to TRBJ2-3; the match to TRBD2 covers 11 bases. The V gene's germline CDR1 is MNHNS and CDR2 SASEGT. This CDR3 contains 14 residues. Trimming at V came to 5 bases and at J to 8 bases, leaving 6 bases not matched to a gene. CDR3 residues: CASSPSGGRATQYF. CDR3 in DNA: TGTGCCAGCAGTCCTAGCGGGGGGCGGGCTACGCAGTATTTT.

The chain couples TRBV9 to TRBJ2-7; TRBD2 is a possible D gene (6 bases). Germline assignment: CDR1 SGDLS and CDR2 YYNGEE. The germline V and J ends were trimmed by 0 bases and 2 bases, with 9 bases remaining between them. The CDR3 has 14 residues. The CDR3 nucleotides read TGTGCCAGCAGCGTAGACTGGGGGGCCTACGAGCAGTACTTC. It yields the protein CASSVDWGAYEQYF.

This clonotype has only a few counts. This rearrangement joins TRBV4-2 to TRBJ2-5, with 8 bases matching TRBD2. Germline CDR1 is LGHNA and CDR2 is YNFKEQ. CDR3 length: 15 amino acids. The V gene end was trimmed by 3 bases and the J gene end by 1 base; junction bases not matched to a gene: 4. The CDR3 loop is CASSHSTSGQETQYF. CDR3 nucleotide sequence: TGTGCCAGCAGCCACTCCACTAGCGGCCAAGAGACCCAGTACTTC.

V is TRBV6-2 or TRBV6-3 and J is TRBJ2-5, with TRBD2 identical over 8 bases. The CDR3 spans 15 residues. J gave up 0 bases and V 4 bases, and 4 bases lay outside the gene matches. Germline CDR1 is MNHEY and CDR2 is SVGEGT. In DNA, the CDR3 is TGTGCCAGCAGTTCCCTGACTAGCGACCAAGAGACCCAGTACTTC. Protein product: CASSSLTSDQETQYF.

The sample holds one count of this clonotype. The chain joins TRBV12-3 or TRBV12-4 to TRBJ2-2; 9 nucleotides line up with TRBD1. With 4 bases clipped from V and 2 bases from J, the junction kept 8 bases outside the gene matches. The CDR3 has 17 amino acids. CDR3 nucleotides: TGTGCCAGCAGTTCGGGACAGGGAGGGAGAAACACCGGGGAGCTGTTTTTT. Encoded protein: CASSSGQGGRNTGELFF.

V gene TRBV7-2 combines with J gene TRBJ2-3; D gene ambiguous. The CDR3 has 14 residues. Trimming removed 5 bases from V and 2 bases from J, with 11 bases in between. CDR1 and CDR2 from the germline V gene are SGHTA and FQGNSA. CDR3 sequence (DNA): TGTGCCAGCAGCCCTTTTACTTACACAGATACGCAGTATTTT. Its protein is CASSPFTYTDTQYF.

The rearrangement uses TRBV4-1 and TRBJ2-1; tentatively, D is TRBD1 (5 bases). V lost 1 base to trimming and J lost 4 bases, with 11 bases between them. Germline assignment: CDR1 MGHRA and CDR2 YSYEKL. This CDR3 has 15 residues. In DNA form, the CDR3 reads TGCGCCAGCAGCCAAGGACAGAACCTTTACAATGAGCAGTTCTTC. As protein: CASSQGQNLYNEQFF.

The chain employs TRBV7-9 and TRBJ2-1; TRBD2 aligns across 10 bases. Trimming at V came to 5 bases and at J to 2 bases, leaving 9 bases not matched to a gene. The germline CDR1 and CDR2 sequences are SEHNR and FQNEAQ (reference sequence). This CDR3 is 17 amino acids long. CDR3 bases: TGTGCCAGCAGCCTGGCCCTACTAGCGGGGCCCTACAATGAGCAGTTCTTC. Protein: CASSLALLAGPYNEQFF.

At least ten counts were recorded for this clonotype. The chain employs TRBV9 and TRBJ2-1, with a possible D match to TRBD1 (6 bases). V was cut by 4 bases and J by 13 bases, with 18 bases left in between. Germline V CDR1 and CDR2: SGDLS, YYNGEE. This CDR3 is 13 amino acids long. The CDR3 is CASSLILGTHQFF. The DNA for the CDR3 is TGTGCCAGCAGCCTAATCTTGGGGACACATCAGTTCTTC.

This chain links TRBV12-3 or TRBV12-4 with TRBJ2-7; perhaps D is TRBD1 or TRBD2 (5 bases each). V lost 7 bases and J 7 bases, leaving 14 bases between the germline ends. The CDR3 has 12 amino acids. The CDR3 here is CASNIGWGEQYF. The CDR3 nucleotides read TGTGCCAGCAACATCGGTTGGGGGGAGCAGTACTTC.

This clonotype showed up just a few times. CDR3 protein: CASRFDTSSYNEQFF. CDR3 coding DNA: TGTGCCAGCAGATTCGACACGAGCTCCTACAATGAGCAGTTCTTC. The chain links TRBV7-3 to TRBJ2-1; no firm D call. CDR3 length equals 15 residues. Germline CDR1 and CDR2: SGHTA and FQGTGA. Trimming cost V 6 bases and J 0 bases, with 12 bases left between them. Full variable domain (remainder filled in from reference TRBV7-3 and TRBJ2-1): GAGVSQTPSNKVTEKGKYVELRCDPISGHTALYWYRQSLGQGPEFLIYFQGTGAADDSGLPNDRFFAVRPEGSVSTLKIQRTERGDSAVYLCASRFDTSSYNEQFFGPGTRLTVL.

This clonotype has just a few counts. The chain combines TRBV5-1 with TRBJ1-1; no clear D gene. Germline CDR1 and CDR2: SGHRS and YFSETQ. Deletions cut 2 bases from V and 2 bases from J, with 10 bases between. This CDR3 is built from 14 residues. CDR3: CASSFVEYNTEAFF. Here the CDR3 DNA reads TGCGCCAGCAGCTTCGTCGAATATAACACTGAAGCTTTCTTT.

This clonotype was counted only a few times. The V and J genes are TRBV20-1 and TRBJ2-3; D remains ambiguous. The V and J ends lost 3 bases and 3 bases respectively, with 13 bases between them. Germline V gene data show CDR1 as DFQATT and CDR2 as SNEGSKA (reference sequence). This CDR3 has 14 residues. The CDR3 protein is CSASPGAETDTQYF. Written as DNA, the CDR3 is TGCAGTGCTAGTCCGGGCGCGGAAACAGATACGCAGTATTTT.

The chain carries TRBV2 and TRBJ1-5; tentatively, D is TRBD1 (5 bases). Deletions cut 3 bases from V and 3 bases from J, with 9 bases between. This CDR3 is built from 14 residues. The germline V gene has CDR1 SNHLY and CDR2 FYNNEI. DNA of the CDR3: TGTGCCAGCAGTGACAGGGCAGACAATCAGCCCCAGCATTTT. It is translated as CASSDRADNQPQHF. Variable domain in full (rest from reference TRBV2 and TRBJ1-5): EPEVTQTPSHQVTQMGQEVILRCVPISNHLYFYWYRQILGQKVEFLVSFYNNEISEKSEIFDDQFSVERPDGSNFTLKIRSTKLEDSAMYFCASSDRADNQPQHFGDGTRLSIL.

The chain recombines TRBV7-8 with TRBJ2-7; 12 positions match TRBD1. Trimming at V came to 5 bases and at J to 7 bases, leaving 12 bases not matched to a gene. CDR3 length: 16 amino acids. Germline V CDR1 and CDR2: SGHVS, FQNEAQ. CDR3 nucleotides: TGTGCCAGCAGCGAACACCGGGACAGGGGGCGGAGGGAGCAGTACTTC. This gives the protein CASSEHRDRGRREQYF.

This sequence joins TRBV28 and TRBJ2-1, with 14 bases lining up with TRBD2. V was pared by 5 bases and J by 3 bases, with 9 bases of the junction left unmatched. The germline CDR1 and CDR2 sequences are MDHEN and SYDVKM. The CDR3 is 18 amino acids. CDR3 in DNA: TGTGCCAGCAGTCGGCGACAGGGACTAGCGGGAGTCTACAATGAGCAGTTCTTC. It encodes CASSRRQGLAGVYNEQFF.

This clonotype has ten or more counts. The chain uses TRBV7-8 and TRBJ2-5; tentative D call: TRBD1 (6 bases). The CDR3 runs to 14 residues. CDR1 is SGHVS and CDR2 is FQNEAQ in the germline V gene. Trimming cost V 2 bases and J 3 bases, with 10 bases left between them. CDR3: CASSLQGHKETQYF. The CDR3 nucleotides read TGTGCCAGCAGCTTACAGGGGCACAAAGAGACCCAGTACTTC.

V gene TRBV5-1 combines with J gene TRBJ2-3; no firm D call. Germline values: CDR1 SGHRS, CDR2 YFSETQ. This CDR3 comprises 18 residues. V dropped 2 bases and J dropped 0 bases, with 19 bases sitting between them. As DNA, the CDR3 is TGCGCCAGCAGCTTTCGTTTCTCGTCGGAGTCTAGCACAGATACGCAGTATTTT. It yields the protein CASSFRFSSESSTDTQYF.

The chain is built from TRBV6-1 and TRBJ2-7; either TRBD1 or TRBD2 may supply D (6 bases each). Looked up from germline, CDR1 is MNHNS and CDR2 is SASEGT. The V gene lost 7 bases and the J gene lost 2 bases, with 12 bases spanning the gap. The CDR3 has 13 amino acids. The CDR3 loop reads CASNGGTAYEQYF. For the CDR3, the DNA is TGTGCCAGCAACGGGGGCACCGCCTACGAGCAGTACTTC.

V gene TRBV4-2 combines with J gene TRBJ1-5; D is ambiguous. The germline V and J ends were trimmed by 0 bases and 7 bases, with 7 bases remaining between them. Looked up from germline, CDR1 is LGHNA and CDR2 is YNFKEQ. The CDR3 has 13 residues. CDR3 sequence (DNA): TGTGCCAGCAGCCAAGATCTGCACCAGCCCCAGCATTTT. Encoded protein: CASSQDLHQPQHF.

In DNA, the CDR3 is TGTGCCAGCAGTCAACTGTGGGGGTATGAAGCTTTCTTT. This codes for CASSQLWGYEAFF. This chain joins TRBV13 and TRBJ1-1, with D possibly TRBD1 on 5 matching bases. CDR1 and CDR2 (germline): PRHDT, FYEKMQ (reference sequence). The V and J ends lost 6 bases and 7 bases respectively, with 15 bases between them. CDR3 size: 13 residues. Filled out from reference TRBV13 and TRBJ1-1, the complete variable domain reads AAGVIQSPRHLIKEKRETATLKCYPIPRHDTVYWYQQGPGQDPQFLISFYEKMQSDKGSIPDRFSAQQFSDYHSELNMSSLELGDSALYFCASSQLWGYEAFFGQGTRLTVV.